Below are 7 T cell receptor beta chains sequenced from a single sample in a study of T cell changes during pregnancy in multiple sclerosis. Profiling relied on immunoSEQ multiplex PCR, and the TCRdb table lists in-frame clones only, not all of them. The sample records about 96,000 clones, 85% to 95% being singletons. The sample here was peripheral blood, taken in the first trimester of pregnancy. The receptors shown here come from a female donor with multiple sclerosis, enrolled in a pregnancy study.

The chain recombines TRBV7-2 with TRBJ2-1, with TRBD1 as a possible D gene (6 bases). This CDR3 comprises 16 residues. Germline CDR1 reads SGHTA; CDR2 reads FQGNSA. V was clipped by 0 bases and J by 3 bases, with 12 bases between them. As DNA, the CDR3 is TGTGCCAGCAGCTTAGCCGCAGGGGTGGACTACAATGAGCAGTTCTTC. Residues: CASSLAAGVDYNEQFF.

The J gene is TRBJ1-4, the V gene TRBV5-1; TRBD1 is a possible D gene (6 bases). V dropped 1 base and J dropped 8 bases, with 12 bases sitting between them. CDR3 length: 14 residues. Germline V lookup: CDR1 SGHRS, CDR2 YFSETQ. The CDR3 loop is CASSLQGWSEKLFF. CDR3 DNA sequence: TGCGCCAGCAGCTTGCAGGGGTGGTCCGAAAAACTGTTTTTT.

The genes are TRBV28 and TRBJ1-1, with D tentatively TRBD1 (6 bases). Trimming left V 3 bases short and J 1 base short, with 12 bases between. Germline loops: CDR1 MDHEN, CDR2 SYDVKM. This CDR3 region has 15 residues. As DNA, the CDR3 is TGTGCCAGCAGTTTCCAAGGGACACCGAACACTGAAGCTTTCTTT. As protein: CASSFQGTPNTEAFF. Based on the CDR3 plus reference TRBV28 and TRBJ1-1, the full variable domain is DVKVTQSSRYLVKRTGEKVFLECVQDMDHENMFWYRQDPGLGLRLIYFSYDVKMKEKGDIPEGYSVSREKKERFSLILESASTNQTSMYLCASSFQGTPNTEAFFGQGTRLTVV.

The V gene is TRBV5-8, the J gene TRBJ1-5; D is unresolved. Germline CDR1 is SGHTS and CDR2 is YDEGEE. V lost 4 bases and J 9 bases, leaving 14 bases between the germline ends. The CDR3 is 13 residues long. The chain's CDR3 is CASSVMPGSPQHF. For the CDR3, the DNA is TGTGCCAGCAGCGTAATGCCAGGATCGCCCCAGCATTTT.

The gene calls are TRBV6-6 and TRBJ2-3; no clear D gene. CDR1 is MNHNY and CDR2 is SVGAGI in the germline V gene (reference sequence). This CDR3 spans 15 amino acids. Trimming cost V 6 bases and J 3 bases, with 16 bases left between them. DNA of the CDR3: TGTGCCAGCAGCCTCAGAGAGCGTGGGACAGATACGCAGTATTTT. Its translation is CASSLRERGTDTQYF.

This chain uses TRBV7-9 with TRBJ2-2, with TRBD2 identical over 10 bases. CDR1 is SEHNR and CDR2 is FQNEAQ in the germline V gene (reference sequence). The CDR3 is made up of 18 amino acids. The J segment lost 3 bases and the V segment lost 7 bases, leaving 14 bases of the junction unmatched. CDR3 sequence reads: CASISGLAGVGDTGELFF. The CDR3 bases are TGTGCCAGCATCTCTGGTCTAGCGGGAGTAGGGGACACCGGGGAGCTGTTTTTT.

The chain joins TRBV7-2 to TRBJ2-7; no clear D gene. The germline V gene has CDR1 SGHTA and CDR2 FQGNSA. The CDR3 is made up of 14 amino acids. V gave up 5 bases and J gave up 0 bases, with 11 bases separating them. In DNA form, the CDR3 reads TGTGCCAGCAGCCTGGGTGGAGCCTCCTACGAGCAGTACTTC. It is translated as CASSLGGASYEQYF.